The source of this TCR beta chain is a study of cytomegalovirus exposure and HLA in healthy donors. About the study: HLA-typed donors contributed 65 million to 95 million unique TCRs, which were held in an early data release. Whole-study results and caveats: In presence/absence analyses, roughly uniform sequencing depth across donors was assumed. Some TCR beta chains (roughly 150 of them) were listed as cytomegalovirus-associated.

Between the trimmed V and J ends, which lost 4 bases and 1 base, there was a span of 7 bases. The CDR3 totals 13 residues. Germline assignment: CDR1 SNHLY and CDR2 FYNNEI. This clone has just one count. Its antigen is currently unknown. PCR amplification relied on 60 Vbeta primers (plus 13 Jbeta primers). Measured with immunoSEQ multiplex PCR; TCRdb has only the in-frame clones, and not every one. The table records 95,000 or so clones, roughly two thirds of them present only once. The chain has TRBV2 and TRBJ1-1, with D possibly being TRBD1 (5 bases). The TCR originated in a woman between 45 and 65 years old in good health and CMV-seropositive. Sequencing was carried out using PBMCs. The CDR3 spells CASSATENTEAFF. The CDR3 DNA reads TGTGCCAGCAGTGCGACAGAGAACACTGAAGCTTTCTTT.